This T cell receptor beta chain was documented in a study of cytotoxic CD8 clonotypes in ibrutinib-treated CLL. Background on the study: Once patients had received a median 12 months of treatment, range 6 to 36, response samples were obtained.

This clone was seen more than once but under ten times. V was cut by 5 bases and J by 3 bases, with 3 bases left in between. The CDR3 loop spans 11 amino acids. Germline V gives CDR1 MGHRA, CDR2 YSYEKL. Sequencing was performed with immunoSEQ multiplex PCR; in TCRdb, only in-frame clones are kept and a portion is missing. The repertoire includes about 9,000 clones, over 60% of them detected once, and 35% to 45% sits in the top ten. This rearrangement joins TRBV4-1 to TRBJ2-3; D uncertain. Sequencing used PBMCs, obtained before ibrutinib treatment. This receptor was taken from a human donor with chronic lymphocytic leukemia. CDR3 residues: CASSMTDTQYF. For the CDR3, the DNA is TGCGCCAGCAGCATGACAGATACGCAGTATTTT.